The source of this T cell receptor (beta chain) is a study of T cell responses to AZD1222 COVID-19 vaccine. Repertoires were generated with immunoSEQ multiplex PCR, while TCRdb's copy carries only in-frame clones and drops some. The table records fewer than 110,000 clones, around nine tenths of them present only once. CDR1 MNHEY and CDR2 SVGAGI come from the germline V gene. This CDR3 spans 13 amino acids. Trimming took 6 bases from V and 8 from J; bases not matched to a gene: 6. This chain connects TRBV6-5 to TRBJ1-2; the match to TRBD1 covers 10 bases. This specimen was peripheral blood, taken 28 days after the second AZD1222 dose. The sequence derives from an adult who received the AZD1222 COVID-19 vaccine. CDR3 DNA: TGTGCCAGCAGCACGACAGGGGGCCTGGGCTACACCTTC. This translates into CASSTTGGLGYTF.